This section outlines one T cell receptor (beta chain) sequence together with its context. Its target antigen remains unknown. No base-level quality is on record; no much larger clone is a single base apart. Each donor gave one peripheral blood draw, roughly 120 mL on average, collected into heparinised tubes. Naive, central memory, regulatory and stem cell-like memory CD4+ T cells were sorted on a BD FACSAria II using a panel including CD45RO, CCR7, CD25, CD127, CD95 and CD27. All sorted populations exceeded 98% purity. Right away, PBMCs were isolated by Lymphoprep density gradient centrifugation and were stained directly, with no culture step. So that batch effects would be minimized, each experiment stained and sorted samples in pairs, pairing one healthy donor with one patient. All of the isolated RNA was reverse transcribed with the High Capacity cDNA Reverse Transcription Kit, so expressed TCRB transcripts were sequenced. Naive, central memory and regulatory T cell samples underwent deep immunoSEQ sequencing, averaging roughly 3.3 million total reads per sample. Sorted cells were lysed in RLT buffer, and RNA was extracted using DNase-treated RNeasy Micro or Mini kits according to cell number. Each cell subset was processed on its own to prevent cross-contamination, while patient and healthy donor samples were processed together. The immunoSEQ multiplex PCR was used to amplify TCRB sequences from cDNA, yielding 87-bp fragments that span the CDR3 region. Sequencing of the amplicons was performed on the Illumina HiSeq platform. The original pipeline was this. Synthetic template baselines were used to correct PCR bias computationally, reads within Hamming distance 2 were collapsed, and singletons that could not be merged were discarded. Reads were aligned against IMGT so that V, D and J genes, CDR3 length and insertions or deletions at six rearrangement sites could be assigned. Clonotype counts were normalized to sorted cell number within each subset before computing true diversity and Gini coefficients with the tcR R package. The overlap coefficient, calculated on TCRB nucleotide sequences, was used to quantify repertoire sharing. As a proxy for the pre-selection repertoire, out-of-frame TCRB sequences from naive cells were analyzed. TCRdb stores this immuneACCESS table with in-frame sequences only. Part of the clones is absent; in the studies checked, under half of the shortfall reflects unresolved V genes, and no reason is known for the rest. The V and J calls and the clone size are those of that table, but D and trimming were determined from the DNA. The sample data list around 600,000 clones, and about an eighth of these were observed just once. 0.095% to 0.15% of the sample is in the top ten clones.

These data originate in a study of beta chain features in type 1 diabetes (dated by TCRdb to between 2017 and 2018). Describing the broader study: Mean age, gender distribution, total cell number and subset yield were not different between patients and healthy donors. The study compared TCRB repertoires of sorted circulating CD4+ T cell subsets between recently diagnosed type 1 diabetes patients and matched healthy donors. A total of some 110 million sorted cells were examined across all samples, and the number of cells per subset was strongly correlated with RNA yield. Regulatory and stem cell-like memory subsets were isolated from only 8 patients and about eight healthy donors, whereas naive and central memory subsets came from all 28 donors. Broad study findings and their caveats: Because the HLA sub-analyses included only small numbers of individuals, any influence of HLA type on TCRB rearrangement was left unresolved. Because cDNA rather than genomic DNA was sequenced, highly expressing activated cells could have been over-represented, although no difference in activation and CD3 levels was found between groups. The naive, central memory and regulatory TCRB repertoires appeared to resemble one another more closely among patients than among healthy donors. At VDJ recombination sites, type 1 diabetes patients had fewer insertions and more deleted nucleotides, which implies abnormalities in thymic rearrangement. PCR might favor shorter templates, but patient and control samples were amplified and corrected together, so any skew would affect both groups equally. Type 1 diabetes patients showed a moderate but significant shortening of TCRB CDR3 length in all four CD4+ subsets.

The clonotype originates from a man under 40 with type 1 diabetes. Sample: naive CD4+ T cells from blood. Reading the label with the study, this specimen's cell subset or site is: true naive CD4+ T cells.

The CDR3 is CASSTDAADTQYF. The sequence in DNA is TGTGCCAGCAGCACCGACGCTGCAGATACGCAGTATTTT. The receptor chain draws on TRBV11-2 and TRBJ2-3; no D gene can be assigned with confidence. V sheds 5 bases and J sheds 4 bases, leaving 10 bases between their ends. The germline V gene specifies SGHAT as CDR1 and FQNNGV as CDR2. From the cysteine up to the phenylalanine, the CDR3 has a length of 13 residues. Just CDR3 DNA is preserved here, 39 bases in frame from base 1.